A selection of T cell receptor beta chains follows, all from one sample in a study of CD8 T cells in ankylosing spondylitis. MiXCR, applied by TCRdb to the 5' RACE reads, yields one record per CDR3 protein. The sample yields fewer than 400,000 distinct CDR3 sequences, roughly 15% seen once. Sequencing input: blood, either unsorted or a sorted T cell fraction (not recorded which). The receptor set was obtained from a male donor with ankylosing spondylitis or in good health (not recorded which). Each CDR3 is given with its conserved first and last residue. D genes are given only for firm matches. Not all rows give a size; the values are once, few, many and, for expanded clones, a class.

j_call: TRBJ2-5; clone_size: few; v_call: TRBV12-3/TRBV12-4; d_call: NA; cdr3_aa: CASSSSLGETQYF; cdr3_nt: TGTGCCAGCAGTTCCAGTTTGGGGGAGACCCAGTACTTC
j_call: TRBJ2-7; clone_size: NA; v_call: TRBV11-2; d_call: TRBD1; cdr3_aa: CASSPDRGALYEQYF; cdr3_nt: TGTGCCAGCAGTCCAGACAGGGGGGCTTTATACGAGCAGTACTTC
j_call: TRBJ2-3; clone_size: NA; v_call: TRBV7-2; d_call: NA; cdr3_aa: CASSSSGLTTDTQYF; cdr3_nt: TGTGCCAGCAGCTCGTCCGGACTAACCACAGATACGCAGTATTTT
j_call: TRBJ2-4; clone_size: NA; v_call: TRBV29-1; d_call: TRBD1; cdr3_aa: CSAYRGWGAKNIQYF; cdr3_nt: TGCAGCGCTTACAGGGGCTGGGGAGCCAAAAACATTCAGTACTTC
j_call: TRBJ2-3; clone_size: many; v_call: TRBV11-2; d_call: TRBD1; cdr3_aa: CASARDRTDTQYF; cdr3_nt: TGTGCCAGCGCAAGGGACAGGACAGATACGCAGTATTTT
j_call: TRBJ2-5; clone_size: NA; v_call: TRBV7-2; d_call: TRBD2; cdr3_aa: CASSRTSGGRETQYF; cdr3_nt: TGTGCCAGCAGCCGCACTAGCGGGGGCCGAGAGACCCAGTACTTC
j_call: TRBJ2-1; clone_size: NA; v_call: TRBV21-1; d_call: NA; cdr3_aa: CASRIGEGEFF; cdr3_nt: TGTGCCAGCAGGATAGGCGAGGGGGAGTTCTTC
j_call: TRBJ2-1; clone_size: few; v_call: TRBV20-1; d_call: TRBD1; cdr3_aa: CSASGTGFSQFF; cdr3_nt: TGCAGTGCTAGCGGGACAGGTTTTTCGCAGTTCTTC
j_call: TRBJ2-3; clone_size: NA; v_call: TRBV7-2; d_call: NA; cdr3_aa: CASLSGGGTDTQYF; cdr3_nt: TGTGCCAGCCTGTCAGGAGGGGGCACAGATACGCAGTATTTT
j_call: TRBJ1-5; clone_size: NA; v_call: TRBV29-1; d_call: NA; cdr3_aa: CSVATGDSRQPQHF; cdr3_nt: TGCAGCGTCGCAACCGGGGACTCAAGGCAGCCCCAGCATTTT
j_call: TRBJ2-2; clone_size: NA; v_call: TRBV20-1; d_call: TRBD1; cdr3_aa: CSALSGQGAAGELFF; cdr3_nt: TGCAGTGCTCTTTCAGGACAGGGGGCCGCCGGGGAGCTGTTTTTT
j_call: TRBJ1-1; clone_size: few; v_call: TRBV10-1; d_call: NA; cdr3_aa: CASSFSGEGTEAFF; cdr3_nt: TGCGCCAGCAGTTTTTCGGGTGAGGGAACTGAAGCTTTCTTT
j_call: TRBJ2-7; clone_size: NA; v_call: TRBV29-1; d_call: NA; cdr3_aa: CSAAFSYEQYF; cdr3_nt: TGCAGCGCCGCGTTCAGCTACGAGCAGTACTTC
j_call: TRBJ2-1; clone_size: NA; v_call: TRBV6-5; d_call: TRBD1; cdr3_aa: CASSWSRDRVSYNEQFF; cdr3_nt: TGTGCCAGCAGTTGGTCCCGGGACAGGGTTTCCTACAATGAGCAGTTCTTC
j_call: TRBJ1-2; clone_size: many; v_call: TRBV25-1; d_call: TRBD1; cdr3_aa: CASRSTRDSYGYTF; cdr3_nt: TGTGCCAGCAGATCGACCCGGGACAGCTATGGCTACACCTTC
j_call: TRBJ1-2; clone_size: few; v_call: TRBV12-3/TRBV12-4; d_call: NA; cdr3_aa: CASSLLTGLDGYTF; cdr3_nt: TGTGCCAGCAGCCTACTCACAGGGTTGGATGGCTACACCTTC
j_call: TRBJ1-5; clone_size: few; v_call: TRBV20-1; d_call: TRBD1; cdr3_aa: CSARAGGNNQPQHF; cdr3_nt: TGCAGTGCACGGGCAGGGGGCAACAATCAGCCCCAGCATTTT
j_call: TRBJ2-5; clone_size: once; v_call: TRBV5-5; d_call: TRBD2; cdr3_aa: CASSFLPSGGTETQYF; cdr3_nt: TGTGCCAGCAGCTTTTTGCCCAGCGGGGGAACAGAGACCCAGTACTTC
j_call: TRBJ2-1; clone_size: many; v_call: TRBV3-1; d_call: NA; cdr3_aa: CASASWAYNEQFF; cdr3_nt: TGTGCCAGCGCCAGTTGGGCCTACAATGAGCAGTTCTTC
j_call: TRBJ2-1; clone_size: few; v_call: TRBV29-1; d_call: NA; cdr3_aa: CSVEDPRVLDEQFF; cdr3_nt: TGCAGCGTTGAAGATCCCAGGGTTCTCGATGAGCAGTTCTTC
j_call: TRBJ2-5; clone_size: NA; v_call: TRBV20-1; d_call: NA; cdr3_aa: CSASGVGKETQYF; cdr3_nt: TGCAGTGCTTCAGGGGTTGGCAAAGAGACCCAGTACTTC
j_call: TRBJ2-7; clone_size: NA; v_call: TRBV5-1; d_call: TRBD1; cdr3_aa: CASTSTGGTYEQYF; cdr3_nt: TGCGCCAGCACCTCGACAGGGGGGACCTACGAGCAGTACTTC